The 26 T cell receptor beta chains below were found in one sample sequenced in a study of blood T cell repertoires in COVID-19. Data came from immunoSEQ multiplex PCR; TCRdb stores just in-frame clones and leaves some out. The sample yields 60,000 to 85,000 clones, 75% to 90% seen once. Sequenced sample: peripheral blood. These receptors all stem from a human donor in a cohort sampled during active COVID-19.

DNA of the CDR3: TGTGCCAGCAGCCCCCGGACAGGGGCGAACACCGGGGAGCTGTTTTTT. Encoded protein: CASSPRTGANTGELFF. V is TRBV9 and J is TRBJ2-2; 9 positions agree with TRBD1. In germline, CDR1 is SGDLS, CDR2 YYNGEE. Germline trimming cut 4 bases from V and 0 bases from J; bases unmatched to any gene: 4. The CDR3 runs to 16 residues.

This clone turned up a few times. The J gene is TRBJ2-1, the V gene TRBV4-3, with TRBD2 identical over 8 bases. Germline V gives CDR1 LGHNA, CDR2 YSLEER. The CDR3 has 16 residues. V gave up 2 bases and J gave up 5 bases; unmatched junction bases: 8. The CDR3: CASSQQRGSINNEQFF. The CDR3 coding sequence is TGCGCCAGCAGCCAACAGCGGGGGAGTATCAACAATGAGCAGTTCTTC.

V gene TRBV5-4 combines with J gene TRBJ2-2; D ambiguous. Per the germline V gene, CDR1 is SGHNT and CDR2 is YYREEE (reference sequence). Trimming shortened V by 4 bases and J by 1 base, and 2 bases separated the two germline ends. This CDR3 has 12 residues. The chain's CDR3 is CASSRNTGELFF. The CDR3 nucleotides are TGTGCCAGCAGCCGGAACACCGGGGAGCTGTTTTTT.

The V gene is TRBV11-2, the J gene TRBJ2-3; 9 positions match TRBD2. Germline V gene lookup returns CDR1 SGHAT and CDR2 FQNNGV. CDR3 length equals 15 residues. The J segment lost 8 bases and the V segment lost 3 bases, leaving 9 bases of the junction unmatched. The CDR3 DNA follows: TGTGCCAGCAGCTTGATCCCTAGCGGGGCGGGTACGCAGTATTTT. Its protein is CASSLIPSGAGTQYF.

The chain couples TRBV19 to TRBJ2-2; D is perhaps TRBD2 (7 bases). CDR3 size: 16 residues. In germline, CDR1 is LNHDA, CDR2 SQIVND (reference sequence). V was pared by 10 bases and J by 6 bases, with 24 bases between. The CDR3 DNA reads TGTGCCACCCAGACACGGGGGGCCCCTGAATCCGGGGAGCTGTTTTTT. Translation: CATQTRGAPESGELFF.

The V gene is TRBV30, the J gene TRBJ2-7, with D tentatively TRBD1 (6 bases). Trimming removed 3 bases from V and 2 bases from J, with 17 bases in between. There are 15 residues in the CDR3. The germline V gene encodes CDR1 GTSNPN and CDR2 SVGIG (reference sequence). This chain's CDR3 is CAWSPLGAGPYEQYF. The CDR3 nucleotides are TGTGCCTGGAGCCCTCTGGGGGCAGGGCCCTACGAGCAGTACTTC. The whole variable domain, filled in from reference TRBV30 and TRBJ2-7, reads SQTIHQWPATLVQPVGSPLSLECTVEGTSNPNLYWYRQAAGRGLQLLFYSVGIGQISSEVPQNLSASRPQDRQFILSSKKLLLSDSGFYLCAWSPLGAGPYEQYFGPGTRLTVT.

The chain joins TRBV18 to TRBJ1-2, with D tentatively TRBD1 (6 bases). Trimming shortened V by 7 bases and J by 2 bases, and 11 bases separated the two germline ends. The germline V gene encodes CDR1 KGHSH and CDR2 LQKENI. This CDR3 spans 13 amino acids. The CDR3 region has the DNA TGTGCCAGCTTACCGGACAGCAACTATGGCTACACCTTC. This gives the protein CASLPDSNYGYTF.

CDR3 bases: TGCGCCAGCAGCTACGACTCTGCTCTTAGTGGCTACACCTTC. Its translation: CASSYDSALSGYTF. The V and J genes are TRBV5-1 and TRBJ1-2; no clear D. CDR3 length equals 14 residues. CDR1 SGHRS and CDR2 YFSETQ come from the germline V gene. V was trimmed by 3 bases and J by 7 bases, leaving 16 bases between them.

The CDR3 DNA sequence: TGTGCCAGCAGCCGGACGGGAGGTTCTGGAAACACCATATATTTT. Amino acid sequence: CASSRTGGSGNTIYF. The V gene is TRBV7-9, the J gene TRBJ1-3; D gene ambiguous. The V end lost 5 bases, the J end lost 1 base, and 12 bases lay between the germline ends. This CDR3 is 15 amino acids long. In germline, CDR1 is SEHNR, CDR2 FQNEAQ (reference sequence).

The chain is built from TRBV4-3 and TRBJ2-7; perhaps TRBD2 as D (5 bases). Deletions cut 0 bases from V and 5 bases from J, with 14 bases between. The CDR3 runs 15 residues. Germline-derived CDR1 and CDR2 are LGHNA and YSLEER. In DNA, the CDR3 is TGCGCCAGCAGCCAAGATCGGGCTAGCCCCCACGAGCAGTACTTC. Residues: CASSQDRASPHEQYF.

CDR3 DNA: TGTGCCAGCAGTTTATCGTTATGGCAGGGGTCTGAAGCTTTCTTT. Its translation: CASSLSLWQGSEAFF. The chain combines TRBV27 with TRBJ1-1; D is possibly TRBD1 (6 bases). V lost 0 bases to trimming and J lost 6 bases, with 14 bases between them. The germline V gene encodes CDR1 MNHEY and CDR2 SMNVEV (reference sequence). This CDR3 has 15 residues.

The chain has TRBV7-2 and TRBJ2-7; maybe TRBD2 (6 bases). The CDR3 sequence is 14 residues long. The V gene's germline CDR1 is SGHTA and CDR2 FQGNSA. Deletions cut 8 bases from V and 2 bases from J, with 16 bases between. The CDR3 loop reads CASLLSGGTYEQYF. CDR3 DNA sequence: TGTGCCAGCTTACTTTCCGGGGGAACCTACGAGCAGTACTTC.

The sample holds one count of this clone. The chain links TRBV3-1 (or the pseudogene TRBV3-2) to TRBJ1-2; D might be TRBD1 (5 bases). Germline V gene sequence: CDR1 LGHDT, CDR2 YNNKEL (reference sequence). V dropped 0 bases and J dropped 8 bases, with 13 bases sitting between them. The CDR3 runs 14 residues. CDR3 residues: CASSQDFSGAGYTF. Written as DNA, the CDR3 is TGTGCCAGCAGCCAAGATTTTTCTGGGGCAGGCTACACCTTC.

The chain employs TRBV29-1 and TRBJ2-1; 8 nucleotides line up with TRBD1. The V segment lost 6 bases and the J segment 9 bases; nucleotides outside the gene matches: 1. The CDR3 extends over 10 amino acids. The germline V gene encodes CDR1 SQVTM and CDR2 ANQGSEA. The CDR3 coding sequence is TGCAGCGTACAGGGGGGTGAGCAGTTCTTC. Its protein is CSVQGGEQFF.

The chain uses TRBV5-4 and TRBJ1-1; 7 bases map to TRBD1. The V segment lost 4 bases and the J segment 4 bases; nucleotides outside the gene matches: 7. Looked up from germline, CDR1 is SGHNT and CDR2 is YYREEE (reference sequence). This CDR3 has 14 residues. The CDR3 coding sequence is TGTGCCAGCAGCCAACGCCAGGGGGGCACTGAAGCTTTCTTT. It encodes CASSQRQGGTEAFF.

The chain employs TRBV24-1 and TRBJ2-3; TRBD1 is a possible D gene (5 bases). The CDR3 sequence is 13 residues long. Germline-derived CDR1 and CDR2 are KGHDR and SFDVKD. V gave up 1 base and J gave up 4 bases, with 5 bases separating them. CDR3 DNA sequence: TGTGCCACCAGTGATTTCAGGGCAGATACGCAGTATTTT. Its translation is CATSDFRADTQYF.

The chain has TRBV5-8 and TRBJ1-5, with 7 positions matching TRBD1. CDR1 is SGHTS, CDR2 YDEGEE, per germline. V shed 5 bases, J shed 4 bases, and the junction held 6 bases outside the gene matches. CDR3 length equals 14 residues. DNA for the CDR3: TGTGCCAGCAGTCGGGGACAGATAAATCAGCCCCAGCATTTT. Protein sequence: CASSRGQINQPQHF. The full variable domain, completed using reference TRBV5-8 and TRBJ1-5, is EAGVTQSPTHLIKTRGQQATLRCSPISGHTSVYWYQQALGLGLQFLLWYDEGEERNRGNFPPRFSGRQFPNYSSELNVNALELEDSALYLCASSRGQINQPQHFGDGTRLSIL.

The V call is TRBV30, the J call TRBJ2-3, with D possibly matching TRBD1 (7 bases). The CDR3 consists of 14 residues. Per the germline V gene, CDR1 is GTSNPN and CDR2 is SVGIG (reference sequence). V shed 2 bases and J shed 6 bases, with 15 bases lying between them. This chain's CDR3 is CAWSRGTAGDTQYF. The CDR3 nucleotides read TGTGCCTGGAGTCGCGGGACAGCGGGCGATACGCAGTATTTT.

The CDR3 DNA follows: TGTGCCAGTAGTTCCGGGACAGGGGGTTTCGATGAGCAGTTCTTC. It yields the protein CASSSGTGGFDEQFF. This chain joins TRBV19 and TRBJ2-1; TRBD1 matches 11 bases. The germline V gene has CDR1 LNHDA and CDR2 SQIVND (reference sequence). The CDR3 covers 15 residues. The J segment lost 8 bases and the V segment lost 5 bases, leaving 8 bases of the junction unmatched. The full variable domain, with the rest looked up from reference TRBV19 and TRBJ2-1, is DGGITQSPKYLFRKEGQNVTLSCEQNLNHDAMYWYRQDPGQGLRLIYYSQIVNDFQKGDIAEGYSVSREKKESFPLTVTSAQKNPTAFYLCASSSGTGGFDEQFFGPGTRLTVL.

V gene TRBV5-1 combines with J gene TRBJ2-5; 7 bases are a match to TRBD2. The ends lost 0 bases at V and 5 bases at J; junction bases unmatched: 7. The V gene's germline CDR1 is SGHRS and CDR2 YFSETQ. This CDR3 has 15 amino acids. The CDR3 is CASSLGGSAVETQYF. CDR3 sequence (DNA): TGCGCCAGCAGCTTGGGCGGGAGCGCGGTTGAGACCCAGTACTTC. Full variable domain (missing parts from reference TRBV5-1 and TRBJ2-5): KAGVTQTPRYLIKTRGQQVTLSCSPISGHRSVSWYQQTPGQGLQFLFEYFSETQRNKGNFPGRFSGRQFSNSRSEMNVSTLELGDSALYLCASSLGGSAVETQYFGPGTRLLVL.

J is TRBJ2-1 and V is TRBV4-3, with 12 bases lining up with TRBD2. Germline V gene data show CDR1 as LGHNA and CDR2 as YSLEER. V trimming: 0 bases; J trimming: 9 bases; junction bases outside the gene matches: 9. This CDR3 has 17 residues. CDR3 sequence: CASSQESSSGGAGEQFF. The DNA of the CDR3 is TGCGCCAGCAGCCAAGAATCGTCTAGCGGGGGGGCCGGTGAGCAGTTCTTC.

The chain uses TRBV7-2 and TRBJ2-1; 8 bases are a match to TRBD2. V lost 0 bases and J lost 7; bases outside the gene matches: 8. Germline V gene lookup returns CDR1 SGHTA and CDR2 FQGNSA. This CDR3 contains 16 residues. CDR3 protein: CASSLAQGGGWNEQFF. CDR3 DNA: TGTGCCAGCAGCTTAGCGCAGGGCGGGGGGTGGAATGAGCAGTTCTTC.

This chain joins TRBV6-2 or TRBV6-3 and TRBJ1-2; 9 positions agree with TRBD1. V lost 5 bases and J lost 4; bases outside the gene matches: 11. The CDR3 runs 16 residues. The germline V gene has CDR1 MNHEY and CDR2 SVGEGT. CDR3 sequence reads: CASSNPGTGSIYGYTF. The DNA of the CDR3 is TGTGCCAGCAGTAACCCCGGGACAGGGTCGATCTATGGCTACACCTTC.

The genes are TRBV6-5 and TRBJ1-2; D perhaps matches TRBD1 (6 bases). Trimming took off 8 bases at V and 8 bases at J, with 15 bases between the two ends. Germline CDR1 is MNHEY and CDR2 is SVGAGI. The CDR3 is 12 amino acids. The chain's CDR3 is CASRRGGGGYTF. The CDR3 region has the DNA TGTGCCAGCCGAAGGGGGGGCGGGGGCTACACCTTC.

The gene calls are TRBV5-6 and TRBJ1-1; 7 nucleotides match TRBD1. The CDR3 is made up of 15 amino acids. Germline V CDR1 and CDR2: SGHDT, YYEEEE. Trimming took 5 bases from V and 1 from J; bases not matched to a gene: 8. The CDR3 sequence: CASRLTDRENTEAFF. The CDR3 bases are TGTGCCAGCAGGTTGACAGACAGGGAGAACACTGAAGCTTTCTTT.

The chain employs TRBV19 and TRBJ2-5; TRBD2 is a possible D gene (5 bases). The CDR3 has 14 amino acids. Germline V gene sequence: CDR1 LNHDA, CDR2 SQIVND (reference sequence). V was pared by 5 bases and J by 2 bases, with 12 bases between. The CDR3 sequence: CASSWRAGQETQYF. CDR3 sequence (DNA): TGTGCCAGTAGTTGGCGGGCCGGGCAAGAGACCCAGTACTTC.